One and the same sample provided the 27 T cell receptor beta chains below, sequenced in a study of blood T cell repertoires in COVID-19. The repertoire was sequenced with immunoSEQ multiplex PCR; TCRdb's copy has only in-frame clones and lacks some. The sample holds roughly 240,000 clones; 80% to 90% are singletons and the top ten take around 2.4%. Input material: peripheral blood. The receptor source for this set is a man in his forties or fifties who had recovered from COVID-19.

The chain combines TRBV12-5 with TRBJ1-2, with D hard to call. Trimming removed 4 bases at V and 7 bases at J, with 13 bases between. The CDR3 is 13 residues long. Germline lookup yields CDR1 LGHNT and CDR2 FRNRAP. CDR3 in DNA: TGTGCTAGTGGTTCTTCCTCGGGGAGTGGCTACACCTTC. Residues: CASGSSSGSGYTF.

The V call is TRBV6-2 or TRBV6-3, the J call TRBJ2-3; TRBD2 is a possible D gene (5 bases). The germline V gene has CDR1 MNHEY and CDR2 SVGEGT. V dropped 2 bases and J dropped 0 bases, with 12 bases sitting between them. This CDR3 spans 16 amino acids. Here the CDR3 DNA reads TGTGCCAGCAGTTACGGAGGTGCTTCTAGCACAGATACGCAGTATTTT. Residues: CASSYGGASSTDTQYF.

The genes are TRBV6-2 or TRBV6-3 and TRBJ1-2; D ambiguous. The CDR3 contains 13 residues. CDR1 and CDR2 from the germline V gene are MNHEY and SVGEGT. The V end was cut by 0 bases, the J end by 8 bases, with 10 bases between. The CDR3 is CASSYSRGNGYTF. For the CDR3, the DNA is TGTGCCAGCAGTTACTCGAGAGGAAACGGCTACACCTTC.

The chain couples TRBV5-4 to TRBJ2-3, with D maybe TRBD2 (6 bases). The CDR3 contains 15 residues. Germline assignment: CDR1 SGHNT and CDR2 YYREEE (reference sequence). V lost 0 bases and J lost 2, with 10 bases in between. The CDR3 loop reads CASSLVVADTDTQYF. The CDR3 bases are TGTGCCAGCAGCTTGGTGGTAGCGGACACAGATACGCAGTATTTT.

The genes are TRBV7-2 and TRBJ2-4, with a possible D match to TRBD2 (5 bases). V was cut by 2 bases and J by 0 bases, with 11 bases left in between. The germline V gene has CDR1 SGHTA and CDR2 FQGNSA. This CDR3 spans 16 amino acids. The CDR3 coding sequence is TGTGCCAGCAGCTTATACCGGGGTCTAGCCAAAAACATTCAGTACTTC. Its translation is CASSLYRGLAKNIQYF.

This chain links TRBV20-1 with TRBJ1-2; D is possibly TRBD1 (5 bases). With 4 bases removed from V and 8 bases from J, the gap between germline ends came to 11 bases. The CDR3 is made up of 11 amino acids. CDR1 is DFQATT, CDR2 SNEGSKA, per germline (reference sequence). The CDR3 reads CSANAGRGYTF. In DNA, the CDR3 is TGCAGTGCTAACGCGGGGCGCGGCTACACCTTC.

V usage is TRBV15 and J usage is TRBJ2-1, with 13 bases matching TRBD2. CDR3 length: 15 amino acids. V shed 3 bases, J shed 6 bases, and the junction held 2 bases outside the gene matches. Germline values: CDR1 LNHNV, CDR2 YYDKDF (reference sequence). CDR3 residues: CATSRGTSGVNEQFF. The CDR3, as DNA: TGTGCCACCAGCAGGGGGACTAGCGGGGTCAATGAGCAGTTCTTC.

The chain uses TRBV7-2 and TRBJ2-1; 9 bases match TRBD2. The CDR3 totals 16 residues. Germline CDR1 reads SGHTA; CDR2 reads FQGNSA. V shed 2 bases and J 6 bases; nucleotides not matched to a gene: 8. The CDR3 DNA follows: TGTGCCAGCAGCTTAAATCTAGCGGGAATCGTCAATGAGCAGTTCTTC. Translating it yields CASSLNLAGIVNEQFF.

The chain is built from TRBV30 and TRBJ2-5; D might be TRBD1 (5 bases). V was pared by 7 bases and J by 4 bases, with 22 bases between. Per the germline V gene, CDR1 is GTSNPN and CDR2 is SVGIG (reference sequence). The length of the CDR3 is 15 residues. CDR3: CASDQRGQVGETQYF. The CDR3 DNA is TGTGCCTCCGACCAAAGGGGCCAGGTAGGAGAGACCCAGTACTTC.

This clone appeared once. The chain employs TRBV7-9 and TRBJ1-6; 8 positions match TRBD1. V shed 3 bases and J 5 bases; nucleotides not matched to a gene: 3. CDR1 is SEHNR, CDR2 FQNEAQ, per germline (reference sequence). The CDR3 runs 15 residues. The CDR3 sequence: CASSFDRGDNSPLHF. Written as DNA, the CDR3 is TGTGCCAGCAGCTTTGACAGGGGAGATAATTCACCCCTCCACTTT.

The chain carries TRBV11-2 and TRBJ2-5; perhaps TRBD2 as D (6 bases). Trimming left V 6 bases short and J 9 bases short, with 20 bases between. This CDR3 region has 14 residues. CDR1 and CDR2 from the germline V gene are SGHAT and FQNNGV. The CDR3 nucleotides read TGTGCCAGCAGACCGGGACTCCAGTATGCGGCCCAGTACTTC. This codes for CASRPGLQYAAQYF. The full variable domain, in which reference TRBV11-2 and TRBJ2-5 provide the parts outside the CDR3, is EAGVAQSPRYKIIEKRQSVAFWCNPISGHATLYWYQQILGQGPKLLIQFQNNGVVDDSQLPKDRFSAERLKGVDSTLKIQPAKLEDSAVYLCASRPGLQYAAQYFGPGTRLLVL.

The chain carries TRBV7-2 and TRBJ1-1; TRBD1 agrees at 7 bases. The ends lost 5 bases at V and 0 bases at J; junction bases unmatched: 6. CDR1 SGHTA and CDR2 FQGNSA come from the germline V gene. CDR3 length: 15 residues. The CDR3 loop reads CASSLAGQVNTEAFF. The CDR3 nucleotides read TGTGCCAGCAGCCTCGCCGGACAGGTGAACACTGAAGCTTTCTTT.

The chain uses TRBV10-1 and TRBJ2-7, with TRBD2 identical over 9 bases. CDR3 length: 14 amino acids. Trimming took 3 bases from V and 3 from J; bases not matched to a gene: 3. CDR1 WNHNN and CDR2 SYGVQD come from the germline V gene (reference sequence). The CDR3: CASSENSGGYEQYF. The CDR3 DNA is TGCGCCAGCAGTGAAAATAGCGGGGGCTACGAGCAGTACTTC.

This clone has more than one count but fewer than ten. The V call is TRBV29-1, the J call TRBJ1-2; no clear D gene. The CDR3 extends over 12 amino acids. Germline CDR1 and CDR2: SQVTM and ANQGSEA. Trimming took off 6 bases at V and 5 bases at J, with 13 bases between the two ends. CDR3 nucleotide sequence: TGCAGCGTCGGAGAGGGATGGTATGGCTACACCTTC. Translation: CSVGEGWYGYTF.

This clone occurred many times. The CDR3 nucleotides read TGTGCCATCAGTGAGGACAGGTCAAGAACCGGGGAGCTGTTTTTT. Protein: CAISEDRSRTGELFF. The gene calls are TRBV10-3 and TRBJ2-2; possibly TRBD1 for D (6 bases). V was cut by 2 bases and J by 5 bases, with 12 bases left in between. The CDR3 is 15 residues long. Germline lookup yields CDR1 ENHRY and CDR2 SYGVKD.

The rearrangement links TRBV5-1 to TRBJ2-5, with D possibly being TRBD1 (5 bases). The CDR3 runs 14 residues. CDR1 is SGHRS, CDR2 YFSETQ, per germline. The V and J ends lost 0 bases and 1 base respectively, with 7 bases between them. The CDR3 nucleotides read TGCGCCAGCAGCTTGGAGGACACCCAAGAGACCCAGTACTTC. Residues: CASSLEDTQETQYF.

The chain joins TRBV18 to TRBJ2-5; TRBD2 aligns across 13 bases. Germline V gene sequence: CDR1 KGHSH, CDR2 LQKENI. The CDR3 is made up of 15 amino acids. With V trimmed by 4 bases and J by 4 bases, 3 bases remained unmatched. CDR3 nucleotide sequence: TGTGCCAGCTCACAACTAGCGGGAGGGCGAGAGACCCAGTACTTC. Amino acid sequence: CASSQLAGGRETQYF. Based on the CDR3 plus reference TRBV18 and TRBJ2-5, the full variable domain is NAGVMQNPRHLVRRRGQEARLRCSPMKGHSHVYWYRQLPEEGLKFMVYLQKENIIDESGMPKERFSAEFPKEGPSILRIQQVVRGDSAAYFCASSQLAGGRETQYFGPGTRLLVL.

The chain combines TRBV3-1 (or the pseudogene TRBV3-2) with TRBJ1-3, with TRBD1 as a possible D gene (5 bases). Germline loops: CDR1 LGHDT, CDR2 YNNKEL (reference sequence). V lost 4 bases to trimming and J lost 8 bases, with 18 bases between them. The CDR3 loop spans 15 amino acids. Here the CDR3 DNA reads TGTGCCAGCAGCCCCTGGCCTAGGATGGGGCACACCATATATTTT. Translation: CASSPWPRMGHTIYF.

This clone was seen only once. The gene calls are TRBV30 and TRBJ2-5, with a possible D match to TRBD1 (6 bases). This CDR3 contains 13 residues. Germline CDR1 is GTSNPN and CDR2 is SVGIG (reference sequence). The V end lost 2 bases, the J end lost 0 bases, and 7 bases lay between the germline ends. The CDR3: CAWSTGYQETQYF. As DNA, the CDR3 is TGTGCCTGGAGTACAGGGTACCAAGAGACCCAGTACTTC.

The chain joins TRBV6-5 to TRBJ2-1; possibly TRBD1 for D (7 bases). Germline CDR1 is MNHEY and CDR2 is SVGAGI. The germline V and J ends were trimmed by 5 bases and 4 bases, with 9 bases remaining between them. The CDR3 runs 13 residues. CDR3 sequence reads: CASSQGGYNEQFF. CDR3 coding DNA: TGTGCCAGCAGTCAGGGGGGATACAATGAGCAGTTCTTC.

The count of this clone is one. The CDR3 protein is CASGESGQFF. The DNA of the CDR3 is TGTGCCAGCGGCGAATCGGGGCAGTTCTTC. The rearrangement joins TRBV12-3 or TRBV12-4 to TRBJ2-1; D ambiguous. V was shortened by 8 bases and J by 12 bases, with 11 bases between the two germline ends. The CDR3 sequence is 10 residues long.

The chain joins TRBV5-1 to TRBJ2-2; 8 bases fit TRBD1. J gave up 6 bases and V 4 bases, and 11 bases lay outside the gene matches. The germline CDR1 and CDR2 sequences are SGHRS and YFSETQ. The length of the CDR3 is 16 residues. The CDR3 loop reads CASSQGQGVSAGELFF. The CDR3, as DNA: TGCGCCAGCAGCCAAGGACAGGGCGTATCGGCCGGGGAGCTGTTTTTT. The entire variable domain, with the rest obtained from reference TRBV5-1 and TRBJ2-2, is as follows: KAGVTQTPRYLIKTRGQQVTLSCSPISGHRSVSWYQQTPGQGLQFLFEYFSETQRNKGNFPGRFSGRQFSNSRSEMNVSTLELGDSALYLCASSQGQGVSAGELFFGEGSRLTVL.

This sequence joins TRBV18 and TRBJ2-7, with a weak D call TRBD1 (5 bases). The V gene's germline CDR1 is KGHSH and CDR2 LQKENI. Trimming removed 3 bases from V and 5 bases from J, with 14 bases in between. The CDR3 length is 14 residues. The CDR3 region is CASSPIQASNEQYF. CDR3 nucleotide sequence: TGTGCCAGCTCACCTATACAGGCATCGAACGAGCAGTACTTC.

The CDR3 loop is CASSQTLAGGRAGELFF. The CDR3, as DNA: TGCGCCAGCAGCCAAACACTAGCGGGAGGTCGCGCCGGGGAGCTGTTTTTT. This rearrangement joins TRBV4-1 to TRBJ2-2, with 12 bases matching TRBD2. Trimming cost V 2 bases and J 6 bases; bases outside gene matches: 7. Per germline, CDR1 MGHRA and CDR2 YSYEKL. The CDR3 is 17 residues long.

The J gene is TRBJ2-7, the V gene TRBV6-5, with D perhaps matching TRBD2 (5 bases). This CDR3 has 14 amino acids. Trimming left V 4 bases short and J 0 bases short, with 10 bases between. In germline, CDR1 is MNHEY, CDR2 SVGAGI. CDR3 coding DNA: TGTGCCAGCAGTTTAACTAGAATCTCCTACGAGCAGTACTTC. Protein product: CASSLTRISYEQYF.

The chain couples TRBV13 to TRBJ1-2, with D possibly being TRBD1 (6 bases). V lost 4 bases to trimming and J lost 8 bases, with 14 bases between them. This CDR3 is 13 amino acids long. The V gene's germline CDR1 is PRHDT and CDR2 FYEKMQ (reference sequence). The CDR3: CASSSKQGYGYTF. CDR3 nucleotides: TGTGCCAGCAGCTCTAAACAGGGTTACGGCTACACCTTC.

The chain has TRBV2 and TRBJ2-3, with 11 nucleotides matching TRBD2. This CDR3 has 18 amino acids. In germline, CDR1 is SNHLY, CDR2 FYNNEI. V trimming: 4 bases; J trimming: 0 bases; junction bases outside the gene matches: 9. CDR3 DNA: TGTGCCAGCAGTGCTATAGCGGGGGGGTTTTCTAGCACAGATACGCAGTATTTT. The encoded protein is CASSAIAGGFSSTDTQYF.